This T cell receptor (beta chain) was profiled in a study of cytomegalovirus exposure and HLA in healthy donors. Turning to the study itself: The same platform was used for the approximately 120 validation repertoires as for the 666 first-cohort repertoires, as reported in a later analysis.

TCRdb keeps only in-frame clones here, not all; method: immunoSEQ multiplex PCR. The data show 150,000 to 160,000 clones, with 70% to 90% seen just once and 20% to 25% held by the top ten. Comments on this clone: The antigen remains unidentified.

Study observations and caveats: The study recorded 160 or so TCR beta chains that were cytomegalovirus-associated.

V dropped 0 bases and J dropped 7; count of bases not matched to a gene: 9. The CDR3 covers 17 residues. Germline V gene data show CDR1 as SGHDT and CDR2 as YYEEEE. The donors were part of the validation cohort of 100 to 150 subjects. That cohort was separate from the first cohort, which comprised fewer than 800 subjects. This chain joins TRBV5-6 and TRBJ2-1, with 11 positions matching TRBD2. This clonotype was obtained from a man younger than 35 in good health and CMV-seropositive. Sequencing was done on a sample of PBMCs. CDR3: CASSLGLAGGLINEQFF. In DNA form, the CDR3 reads TGTGCCAGCAGCTTGGGGCTAGCGGGAGGTTTAATAAATGAGCAGTTCTTC.